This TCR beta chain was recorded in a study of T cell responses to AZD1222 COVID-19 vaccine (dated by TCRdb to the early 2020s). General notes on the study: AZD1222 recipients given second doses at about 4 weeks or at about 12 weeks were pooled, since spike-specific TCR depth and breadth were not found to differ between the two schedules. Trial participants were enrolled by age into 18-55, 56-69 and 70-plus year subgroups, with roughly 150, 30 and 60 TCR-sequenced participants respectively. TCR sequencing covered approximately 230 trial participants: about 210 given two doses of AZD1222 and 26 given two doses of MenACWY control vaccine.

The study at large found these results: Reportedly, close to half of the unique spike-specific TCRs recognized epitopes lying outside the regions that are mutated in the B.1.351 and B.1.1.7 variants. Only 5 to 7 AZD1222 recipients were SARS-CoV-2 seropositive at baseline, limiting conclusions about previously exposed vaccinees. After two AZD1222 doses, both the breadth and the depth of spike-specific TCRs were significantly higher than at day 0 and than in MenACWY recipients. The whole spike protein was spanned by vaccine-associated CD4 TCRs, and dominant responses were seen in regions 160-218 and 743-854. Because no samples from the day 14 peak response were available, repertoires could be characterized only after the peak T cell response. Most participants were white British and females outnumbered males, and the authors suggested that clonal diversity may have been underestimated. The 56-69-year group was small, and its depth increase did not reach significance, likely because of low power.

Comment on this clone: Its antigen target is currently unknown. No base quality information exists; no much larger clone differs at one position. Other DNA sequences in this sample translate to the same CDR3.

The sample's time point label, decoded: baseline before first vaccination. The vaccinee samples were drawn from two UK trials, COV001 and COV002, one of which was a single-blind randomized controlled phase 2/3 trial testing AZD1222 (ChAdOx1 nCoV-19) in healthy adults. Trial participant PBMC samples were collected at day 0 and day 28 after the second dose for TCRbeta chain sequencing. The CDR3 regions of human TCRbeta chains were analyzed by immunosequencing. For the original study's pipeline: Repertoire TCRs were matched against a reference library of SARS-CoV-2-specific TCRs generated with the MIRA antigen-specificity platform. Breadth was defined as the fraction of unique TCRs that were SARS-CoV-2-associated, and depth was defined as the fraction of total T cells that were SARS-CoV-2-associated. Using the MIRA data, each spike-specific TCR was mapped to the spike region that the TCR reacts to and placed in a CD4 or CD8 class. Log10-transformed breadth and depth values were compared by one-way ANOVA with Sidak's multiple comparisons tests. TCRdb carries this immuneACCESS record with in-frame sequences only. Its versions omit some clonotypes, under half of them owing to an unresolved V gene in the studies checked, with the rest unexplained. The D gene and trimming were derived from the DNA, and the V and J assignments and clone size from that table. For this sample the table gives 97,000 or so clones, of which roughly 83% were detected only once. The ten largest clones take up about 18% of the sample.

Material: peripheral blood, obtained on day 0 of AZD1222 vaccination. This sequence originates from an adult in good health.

The DNA sequence is TGTGCCAGCAGTTTCCTAGCGGGGGGATCGAATGAGCAGTTCTTC. This translates into CASSFLAGGSNEQFF. The V and J segments used are TRBV27 and TRBJ2-1; TRBD2 matches 11 bases in the middle. CDR1 MNHEY and CDR2 SMNVEV are derived from the germline V gene (reference sequence). After removal of 3 bases from V and 7 bases from J, the junction retains 5 bases not matched to a gene. Including cysteine and phenylalanine, the CDR3 has 15 amino acids. The CDR3 DNA has 45 bases and is translated from base 1.